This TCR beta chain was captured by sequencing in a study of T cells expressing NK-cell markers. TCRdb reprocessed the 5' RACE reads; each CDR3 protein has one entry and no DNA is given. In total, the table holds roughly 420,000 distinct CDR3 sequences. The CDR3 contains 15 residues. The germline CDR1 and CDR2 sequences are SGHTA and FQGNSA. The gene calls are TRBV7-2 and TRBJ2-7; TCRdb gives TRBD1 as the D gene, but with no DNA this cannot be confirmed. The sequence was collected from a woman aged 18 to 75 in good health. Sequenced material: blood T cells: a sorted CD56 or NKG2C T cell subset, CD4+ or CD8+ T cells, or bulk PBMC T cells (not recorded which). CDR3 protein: CASSLGTGSGYEQYF.